This T cell receptor beta chain originates from a study of glioma-infiltrating T cells after dendritic cell vaccination. The length of the CDR3 is 15 residues. Regarding time point: after dendritic cell vaccination, including at tumor progression/relapse. TCRB CDR3 was amplified from 2 ug genomic DNA or less. Measured with immunoSEQ multiplex PCR; TCRdb has only the in-frame clones, and not every one. Of around 90,000 clones in the sample, about 81% were seen once. Note on this clone: Its target is unknown.

Points from the study as a whole: Longer survival after dendritic cell vaccination followed higher pretreatment TIL content.

Sample: blood, taken after dendritic cell vaccination. V gene TRBV21-1 combines with J gene TRBJ2-7; the D call TRBD2 from the table was never checked on the DNA. TRBV21-1 is labeled a pseudogene. This receptor was identified in a human donor with glioblastoma. In nucleotides, the CDR3 is TGTGCCAGCAGCAAAGCTCTGGATGGGGAGGGCGAGCAGTACTTC. Protein: CASSKALDGEGEQYF.